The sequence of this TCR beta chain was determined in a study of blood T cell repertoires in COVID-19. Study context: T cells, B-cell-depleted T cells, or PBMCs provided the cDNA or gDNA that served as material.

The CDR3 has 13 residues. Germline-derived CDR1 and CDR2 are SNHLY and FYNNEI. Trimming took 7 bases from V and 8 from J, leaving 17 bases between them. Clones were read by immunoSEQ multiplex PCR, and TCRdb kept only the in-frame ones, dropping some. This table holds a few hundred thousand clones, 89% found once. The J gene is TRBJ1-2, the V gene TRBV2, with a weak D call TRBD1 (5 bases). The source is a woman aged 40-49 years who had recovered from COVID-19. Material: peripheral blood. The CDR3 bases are TGTGCCAGCACCCAGACAGATCGTAGCGGCTACACCTTC. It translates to CASTQTDRSGYTF. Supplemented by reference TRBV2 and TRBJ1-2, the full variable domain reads EPEVTQTPSHQVTQMGQEVILRCVPISNHLYFYWYRQILGQKVEFLVSFYNNEISEKSEIFDDQFSVERPDGSNFTLKIRSTKLEDSAMYFCASTQTDRSGYTFGSGTRLTVV.